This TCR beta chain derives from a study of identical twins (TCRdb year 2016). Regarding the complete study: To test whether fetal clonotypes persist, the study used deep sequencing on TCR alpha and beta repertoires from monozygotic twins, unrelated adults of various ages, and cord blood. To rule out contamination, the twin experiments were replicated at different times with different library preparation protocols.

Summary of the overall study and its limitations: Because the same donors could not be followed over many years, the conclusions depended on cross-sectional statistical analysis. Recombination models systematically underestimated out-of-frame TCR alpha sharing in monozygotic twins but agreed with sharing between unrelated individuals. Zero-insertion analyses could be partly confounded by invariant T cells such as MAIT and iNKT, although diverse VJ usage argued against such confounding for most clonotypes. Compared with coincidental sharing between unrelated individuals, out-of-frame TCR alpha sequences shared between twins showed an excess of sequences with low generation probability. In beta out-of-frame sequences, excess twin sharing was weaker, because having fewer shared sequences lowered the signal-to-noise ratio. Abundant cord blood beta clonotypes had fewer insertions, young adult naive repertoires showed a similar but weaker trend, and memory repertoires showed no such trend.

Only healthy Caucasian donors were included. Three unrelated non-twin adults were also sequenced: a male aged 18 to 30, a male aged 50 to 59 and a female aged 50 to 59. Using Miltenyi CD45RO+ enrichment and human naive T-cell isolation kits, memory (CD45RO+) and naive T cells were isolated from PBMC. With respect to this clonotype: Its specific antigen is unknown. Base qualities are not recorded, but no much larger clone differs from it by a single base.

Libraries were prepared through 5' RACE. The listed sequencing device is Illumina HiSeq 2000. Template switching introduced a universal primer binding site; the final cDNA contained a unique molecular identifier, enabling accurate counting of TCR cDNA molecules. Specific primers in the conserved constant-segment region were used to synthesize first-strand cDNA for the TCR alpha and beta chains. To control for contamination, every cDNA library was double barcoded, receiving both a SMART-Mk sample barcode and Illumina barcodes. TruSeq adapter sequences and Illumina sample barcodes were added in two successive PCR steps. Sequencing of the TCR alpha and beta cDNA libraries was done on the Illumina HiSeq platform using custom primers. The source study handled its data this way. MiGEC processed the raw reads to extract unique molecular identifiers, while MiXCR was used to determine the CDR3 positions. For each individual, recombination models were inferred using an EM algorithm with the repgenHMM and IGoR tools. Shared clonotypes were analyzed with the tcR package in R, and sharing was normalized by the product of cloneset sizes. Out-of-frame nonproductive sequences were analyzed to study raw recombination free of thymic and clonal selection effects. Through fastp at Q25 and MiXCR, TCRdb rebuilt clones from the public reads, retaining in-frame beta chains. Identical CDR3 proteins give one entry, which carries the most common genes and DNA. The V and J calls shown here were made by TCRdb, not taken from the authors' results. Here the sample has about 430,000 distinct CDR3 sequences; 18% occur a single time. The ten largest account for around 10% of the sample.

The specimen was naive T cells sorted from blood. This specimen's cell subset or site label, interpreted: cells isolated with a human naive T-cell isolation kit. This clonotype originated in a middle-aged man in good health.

Read as DNA, the sequence is TGTGCCAGCAGCGACGACCCCAGGGGGCAAACTGACAATGAGCAGTTCTTC. Its translation reads: CASSDDPRGQTDNEQFF. The V and J genes are TRBV7-9 and TRBJ2-1, with TRBD1 matching 8 junction bases. According to the germline V gene (reference sequence), CDR1 reads SEHNR and CDR2 reads FQNEAQ. The CDR3 covers 17 residues, taking in both the cysteine and the phenylalanine. Just CDR3 DNA is preserved here, 51 bases in frame from base 1. Clipping removes 5 bases from V and 5 bases from J, with 14 as the unmatched junction base count.